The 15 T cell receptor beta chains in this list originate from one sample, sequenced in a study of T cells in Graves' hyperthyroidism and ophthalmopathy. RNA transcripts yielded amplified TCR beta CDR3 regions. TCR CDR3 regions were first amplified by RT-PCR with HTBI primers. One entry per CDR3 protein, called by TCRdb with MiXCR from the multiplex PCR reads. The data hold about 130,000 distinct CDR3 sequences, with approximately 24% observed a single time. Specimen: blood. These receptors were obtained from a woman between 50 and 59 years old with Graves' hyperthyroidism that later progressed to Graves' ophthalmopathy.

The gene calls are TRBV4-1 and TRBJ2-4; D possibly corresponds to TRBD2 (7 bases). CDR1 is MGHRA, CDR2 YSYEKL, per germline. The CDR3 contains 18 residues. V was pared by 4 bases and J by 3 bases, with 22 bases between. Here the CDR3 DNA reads TGCGCCAGCAGCCTACCTCAGTGGGGGGGCCTGAACAAAAACATTCAGTACTTC. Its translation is CASSLPQWGGLNKNIQYF.

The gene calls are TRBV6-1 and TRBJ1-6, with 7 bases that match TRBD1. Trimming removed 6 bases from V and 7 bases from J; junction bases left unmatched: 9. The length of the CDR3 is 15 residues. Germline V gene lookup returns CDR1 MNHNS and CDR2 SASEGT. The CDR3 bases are TGTGCCAGCAGCCGTCGGGACAGCTTCAATTCACCCCTCCACTTT. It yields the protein CASSRRDSFNSPLHF.

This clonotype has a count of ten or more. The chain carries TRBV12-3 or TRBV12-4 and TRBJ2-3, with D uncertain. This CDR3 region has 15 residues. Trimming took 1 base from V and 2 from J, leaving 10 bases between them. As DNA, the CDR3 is TGTGCCAGCAGTTTAGTAAGTCTCGACACAGATACGCAGTATTTT. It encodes CASSLVSLDTDTQYF.

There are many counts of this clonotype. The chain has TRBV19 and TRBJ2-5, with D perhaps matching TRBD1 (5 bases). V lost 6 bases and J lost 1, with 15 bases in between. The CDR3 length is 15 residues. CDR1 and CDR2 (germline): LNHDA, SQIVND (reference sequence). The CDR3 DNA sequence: TGTGCCAGTAGCACCCAGGGTGGCTCCCAAGAGACCCAGTACTTC. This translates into CASSTQGGSQETQYF.

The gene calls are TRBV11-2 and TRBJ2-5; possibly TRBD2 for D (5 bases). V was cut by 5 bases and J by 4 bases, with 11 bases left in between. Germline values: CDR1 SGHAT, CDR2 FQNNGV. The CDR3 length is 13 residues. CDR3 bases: TGTGCCAGCAGCGGACCGGGAATAGAGACCCAGTACTTC. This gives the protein CASSGPGIETQYF.

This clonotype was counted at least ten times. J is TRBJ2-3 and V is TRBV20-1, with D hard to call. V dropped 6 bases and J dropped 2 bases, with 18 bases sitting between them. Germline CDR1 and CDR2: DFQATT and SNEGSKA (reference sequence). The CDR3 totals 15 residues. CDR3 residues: CSALYVRLTTDTQYF. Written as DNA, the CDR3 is TGCAGTGCCCTGTATGTTCGCCTTACCACAGATACGCAGTATTTT.

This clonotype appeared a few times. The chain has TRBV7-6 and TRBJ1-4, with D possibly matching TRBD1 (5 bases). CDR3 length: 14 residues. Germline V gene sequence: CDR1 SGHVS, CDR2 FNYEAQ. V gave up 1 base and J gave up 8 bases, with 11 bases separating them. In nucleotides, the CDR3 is TGTGCCAGCAGCTTAGGTTCCGGGGGAGAAAAACTGTTTTTT. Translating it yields CASSLGSGGEKLFF. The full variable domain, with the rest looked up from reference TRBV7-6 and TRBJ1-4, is GAGVSQSPRYKVTKRGQDVALRCDPISGHVSLYWYRQALGQGPEFLTYFNYEAQQDKSGLPNDRFSAERPEGSISTLTIQRTEQRDSAMYRCASSLGSGGEKLFFGSGTQLSVL.

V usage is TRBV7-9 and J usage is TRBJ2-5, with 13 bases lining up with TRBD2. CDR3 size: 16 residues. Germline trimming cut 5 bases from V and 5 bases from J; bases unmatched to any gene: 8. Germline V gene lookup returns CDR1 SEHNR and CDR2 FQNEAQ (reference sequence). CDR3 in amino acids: CASSHGLAGVGETQYF. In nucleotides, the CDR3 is TGTGCCAGCAGCCACGGACTAGCGGGAGTAGGTGAGACCCAGTACTTC.

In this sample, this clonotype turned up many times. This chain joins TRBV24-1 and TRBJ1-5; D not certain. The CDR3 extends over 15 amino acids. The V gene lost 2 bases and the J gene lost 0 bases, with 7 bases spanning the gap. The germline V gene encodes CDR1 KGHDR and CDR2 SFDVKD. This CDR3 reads CATSDSSYSNQPQHF. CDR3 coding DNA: TGTGCCACCAGTGATTCGTCATATAGCAATCAGCCCCAGCATTTT.

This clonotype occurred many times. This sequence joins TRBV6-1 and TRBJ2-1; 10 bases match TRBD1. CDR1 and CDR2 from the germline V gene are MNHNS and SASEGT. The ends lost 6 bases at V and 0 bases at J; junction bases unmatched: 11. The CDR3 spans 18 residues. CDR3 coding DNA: TGTGCCAGCAGGGGGTCCGGGACAGGGGTCCTCTCCTACAATGAGCAGTTCTTC. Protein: CASRGSGTGVLSYNEQFF.

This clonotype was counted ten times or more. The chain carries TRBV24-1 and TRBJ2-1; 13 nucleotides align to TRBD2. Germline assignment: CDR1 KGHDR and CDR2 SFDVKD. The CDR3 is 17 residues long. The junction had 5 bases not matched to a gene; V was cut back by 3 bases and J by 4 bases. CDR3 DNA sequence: TGTGCCACCAGTGATCCGAAGACTAGCGGGAGGTACAATGAGCAGTTCTTC. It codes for CATSDPKTSGRYNEQFF.

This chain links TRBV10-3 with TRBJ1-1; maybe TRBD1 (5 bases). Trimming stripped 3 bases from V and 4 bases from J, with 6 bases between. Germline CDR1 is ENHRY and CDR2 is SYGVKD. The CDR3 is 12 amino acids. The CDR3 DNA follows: TGTGCCATCAGTGACAGGGCCACTGAAGCTTTCTTT. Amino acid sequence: CAISDRATEAFF.

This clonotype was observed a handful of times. CDR3 sequence: CASSGQFSYNEQFF. The CDR3 DNA sequence: TGTGCCAGCAGTGGACAGTTCTCCTACAATGAGCAGTTCTTC. The J gene is TRBJ2-1, the V gene TRBV12-3 or TRBV12-4; D is perhaps TRBD1 (6 bases). V lost 5 bases and J 0 bases, leaving 8 bases between the germline ends. This CDR3 has 14 residues.

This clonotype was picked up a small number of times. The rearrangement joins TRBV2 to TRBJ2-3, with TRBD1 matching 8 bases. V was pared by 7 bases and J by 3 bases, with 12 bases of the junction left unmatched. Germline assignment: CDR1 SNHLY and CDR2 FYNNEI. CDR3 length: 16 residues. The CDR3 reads CASTQEGRGLTDTQYF. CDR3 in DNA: TGTGCCAGCACCCAAGAGGGCAGGGGGCTGACAGATACGCAGTATTTT.

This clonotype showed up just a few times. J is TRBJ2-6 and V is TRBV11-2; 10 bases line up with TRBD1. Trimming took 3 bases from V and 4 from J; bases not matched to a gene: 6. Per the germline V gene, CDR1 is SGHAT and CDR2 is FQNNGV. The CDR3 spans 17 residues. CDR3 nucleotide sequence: TGTGCCAGCAGCTTGACAGGGGGCTCTGGGGGGGCCAACGTCCTGACTTTC. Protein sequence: CASSLTGGSGGANVLTF.